A selection of T cell receptor beta chains follows, all from one sample in a study of blood T cell repertoires in COVID-19. The method was immunoSEQ multiplex PCR; TCRdb's version includes in-frame clones alone and lacks a portion of them. The repertoire consists of 220,000 or so clones, with 80% to 90% occurring once and the leading ten covering around 0.87%. Sequences were obtained from PBMCs or T cells enriched from blood (not recorded which). The receptors stem from a man in his fifties or sixties who had been exposed to COVID-19. Each CDR3 is given with its conserved first and last residue. A D gene is named only where the DNA matches it firmly. Only some rows state a clone size, as once, few, many or a class for expanded clones.

j_gene | d_gene | abundance | v_gene | CDR3aa | CDR3nt
TRBJ1-1 | NA | NA | TRBV28 | CASSLLQPYNTEAFF | TGTGCCAGCAGTTTACTACAGCCTTACAACACTGAAGCTTTCTTT
TRBJ1-5 | NA | NA | TRBV27 | CASSRTAYQPQHF | TGTGCCAGCAGCCGGACAGCCTATCAGCCCCAGCATTTT
TRBJ1-1 | NA | NA | TRBV5-1 | CASSLATATNTEAFF | TGCGCCAGCAGCTTGGCCACAGCTACCAACACTGAAGCTTTCTTT
TRBJ2-1 | NA | NA | TRBV5-1 | CASMEGSYNEQFF | TGCGCCAGCATGGAGGGTTCGTACAATGAGCAGTTCTTC
TRBJ1-5 | NA | NA | TRBV5-1 | CASSLASGNNQPQHF | TGCGCCAGCAGCTTGGCTTCGGGAAACAATCAGCCCCAGCATTTT
TRBJ1-1 | NA | NA | TRBV7-2 | CASSRAGGLKSITEAFF | TGTGCCAGCAGCCGGGCTGGGGGCCTAAAGTCTATAACTGAAGCTTTCTTT
TRBJ2-1 | NA | NA | TRBV10-2 | CASEPGGNLPHEQFF | TGCGCCAGCGAGCCGGGCGGGAATCTCCCCCACGAGCAGTTCTTC
TRBJ1-6 | TRBD1 | NA | TRBV10-3 | CAIKGQDNSPLHF | TGTGCCATCAAGGGACAGGATAATTCACCCCTCCACTTT
TRBJ2-7 | NA | NA | TRBV2 | CASSEGAGQVYEQYF | TGTGCCAGCAGTGAAGGGGCGGGGCAAGTTTACGAGCAGTACTTC
TRBJ1-3 | NA | once | TRBV30 | CAWTPRGVSGNTIYF | TGTGCCTGGACCCCCCGGGGAGTCTCTGGAAACACCATATATTTT
TRBJ2-5 | NA | NA | TRBV5-4 | CASSFGGEETQYF | TGTGCCAGCAGCTTCGGGGGAGAAGAGACCCAGTACTTC
TRBJ1-1 | NA | once | TRBV18 | CASSPFFLRGTTEAFF | TGTGCCAGCTCACCTTTTTTCCTTAGAGGGACTACTGAAGCTTTCTTT
TRBJ2-2 | TRBD2 | NA | TRBV7-3 | CASSFAGGTGELFF | TGTGCCAGCAGCTTCGCGGGAGGCACCGGGGAGCTGTTTTTT
TRBJ1-4 | NA | NA | TRBV18 | CASSPNRVPTNEKLFF | TGTGCCAGCTCGCCTAACAGGGTTCCCACTAATGAAAAACTGTTTTTT
TRBJ1-5 | NA | NA | TRBV7-8 | CASSRGDQPQHF | TGTGCCAGCAGCCGGGGAGATCAGCCCCAGCATTTT
TRBJ2-1 | TRBD1 | NA | TRBV29-1 | CSVEKHRGLKFF | TGCAGCGTTGAAAAACACAGGGGGCTCAAGTTCTTC
TRBJ2-5 | TRBD2 | NA | TRBV5-1 | CASSAGTSPETQYF | TGCGCCAGCAGCGCCGGGACTAGTCCGGAGACCCAGTACTTC
TRBJ1-3 | NA | few | TRBV28 | CASSFRGSGNTIYF | TGTGCCAGCAGTTTTAGGGGTTCTGGAAACACCATATATTTT
TRBJ1-5 | NA | NA | TRBV4-1 | CASSQGSQGWGQPQHF | TGCGCCAGCAGCCAAGGGTCACAGGGTTGGGGTCAGCCCCAGCATTTT